This entry describes one T cell receptor (beta chain). Its antigen is not identified. Clones were read by immunoSEQ multiplex PCR, and TCRdb kept only the in-frame ones, dropping some. The sample includes approximately 150,000 clones, about 82% of them seen just once. The germline V gene has CDR1 LNHDA and CDR2 SQIVND (reference sequence). The CDR3 covers 14 residues. V lost 4 bases and J lost 0; bases outside the gene matches: 1. This sample is part of a study of cytomegalovirus exposure and HLA in healthy donors. General observations from the study: In vitro checks showed that a few CMV-associated chains really do target CMV antigens.

This sequence originates from a man aged 25-45 years in good health and CMV-seropositive. Sample: PBMCs. The gene calls are TRBV19 and TRBJ2-3; 7 nucleotides match TRBD2. CDR3: CASSSGGSTDTQYF. The CDR3 DNA reads as TGTGCCAGTAGTAGCGGGGGTAGCACAGATACGCAGTATTTT.